This T cell receptor beta chain was sequenced for a study of vaccination and CD4 T cells after COVID-19. About the study: Either a CEFX pool, an HIV-1 Nef pool, or no peptide was added to control cultures.

A few counts support this clonotype. The antigen is unknown. An Oncomine TCR Beta short-read assay was used to sequence the DNA from cultured CD4+ T cells. A single record per CDR3 protein comes from TCRdb applying MiXCR to the PCR reads. In the table there are some 9,700 distinct CDR3 sequences, roughly 70% of which are singletons. The CDR3 extends over 16 amino acids. CDR1 and CDR2 from the germline V gene are MNHEY and SMNVEV (reference sequence). V shed 0 bases and J 5 bases; nucleotides not matched to a gene: 6. Documented treatment: approximately nine-day PBMC culture with coronavirus spike peptide pools or control peptides (ViraFEST assay).

The V call is TRBV27, the J call TRBJ1-5; 8 bases are shared with TRBD1. The sample taken for sequencing was CD4+ T cells from blood, cultured in vitro. The TCR originated in a human donor who had recovered from COVID-19. CDR3: CASSLSSTGGDQPQHF. In nucleotides, the CDR3 is TGTGCCAGCAGTTTATCTAGTACAGGGGGGGATCAGCCCCAGCATTTT.